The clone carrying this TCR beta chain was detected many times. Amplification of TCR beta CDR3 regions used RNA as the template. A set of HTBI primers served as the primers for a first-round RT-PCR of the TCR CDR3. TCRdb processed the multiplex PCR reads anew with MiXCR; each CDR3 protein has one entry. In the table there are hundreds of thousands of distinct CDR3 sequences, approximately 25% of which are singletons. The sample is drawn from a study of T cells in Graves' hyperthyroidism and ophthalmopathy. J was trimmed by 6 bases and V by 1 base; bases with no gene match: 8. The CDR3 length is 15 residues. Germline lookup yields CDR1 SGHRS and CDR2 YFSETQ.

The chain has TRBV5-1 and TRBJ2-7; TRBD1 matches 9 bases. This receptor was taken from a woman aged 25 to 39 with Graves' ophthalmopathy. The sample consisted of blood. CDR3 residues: CASSLNTGTGFEQYF. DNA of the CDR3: TGCGCCAGCAGCTTGAATACCGGGACAGGGTTCGAGCAGTACTTC.